The 30 T cell receptor beta chains below come from one sample, sequenced in a study of CD8+ T cells in alopecia areata. The sample's treatment: oral pan-JAK inhibitor, 5-10 mg twice daily. The authors extracted RNA and reverse transcribed it into cDNA as the sequencing template. Sequencing used immunoSEQ multiplex PCR; TCRdb keeps in-frame clones, though not all of them. This table holds 150,000 to 200,000 clones, about 71% found once. Sequencing used CD4+ T cells sorted from blood, obtained at week 4, from a patient treated with tofacitinib. The receptors originated from a human donor with alopecia areata.

Only one count was recorded for this clone. This CDR3 is CASSQQLAGIYEQYF. In DNA form, the CDR3 reads TGCGCCAGCAGCCAACAGCTAGCGGGGATTTACGAGCAGTACTTC. The chain carries TRBV4-1 and TRBJ2-7; 9 bases align to TRBD2. CDR3 length: 15 residues. Trimming took 2 bases from V and 4 from J; bases not matched to a gene: 6. The V gene's germline CDR1 is MGHRA and CDR2 YSYEKL.

The V and J genes are TRBV29-1 and TRBJ1-2; a weak D match, TRBD1 (5 bases). Trimming cost V 7 bases and J 3 bases, with 9 bases left between them. CDR1 and CDR2 (germline): SQVTM, ANQGSEA. CDR3 size: 11 residues. The DNA for the CDR3 is TGCAGCGGGGACTTATACTATGGCTACACCTTC. Amino acids: CSGDLYYGYTF. Based on the CDR3 plus reference TRBV29-1 and TRBJ1-2, the full variable domain is SAVISQKPSRDICQRGTSLTIQCQVDSQVTMMFWYRQQPGQSLTLIATANQGSEATYESGFVIDKFPISRPNLTFSTLTVSNMSPEDSSIYLCSGDLYYGYTFGSGTRLTVV.

The chain carries TRBV7-2 and TRBJ2-5; 8 bases are shared with TRBD2. The length of the CDR3 is 16 residues. CDR1 and CDR2 (germline): SGHTA, FQGNSA. Trimming removed 1 base from V and 7 bases from J; junction bases left unmatched: 11. The chain's CDR3 is CASSLEGAGGLGTQYF. The DNA of the CDR3 is TGTGCCAGCAGCTTAGAGGGCGCGGGGGGCCTCGGGACCCAGTACTTC.

The gene calls are TRBV19 and TRBJ1-5, with 8 bases that match TRBD1. The CDR3 contains 14 residues. V lost 3 bases and J lost 5; bases outside the gene matches: 3. The germline V gene has CDR1 LNHDA and CDR2 SQIVND (reference sequence). CDR3 protein: CASSIGQGYQPQHF. CDR3 DNA: TGTGCCAGTAGTATCGGACAGGGATATCAGCCCCAGCATTTT. Full variable domain (rest looked up from reference TRBV19 and TRBJ1-5): DGGITQSPKYLFRKEGQNVTLSCEQNLNHDAMYWYRQDPGQGLRLIYYSQIVNDFQKGDIAEGYSVSREKKESFPLTVTSAQKNPTAFYLCASSIGQGYQPQHFGDGTRLSIL.

The CDR3, as DNA: TGTGCCTGGAGTAATAGCGGGGGAAAAGAGACCCAGTACTTC. This codes for CAWSNSGGKETQYF. V is TRBV30 and J is TRBJ2-5; 9 nucleotides agree with TRBD2. The junction had 4 bases not matched to a gene; V was cut back by 2 bases and J by 3 bases. Germline CDR1 reads GTSNPN; CDR2 reads SVGIG (reference sequence). The length of the CDR3 is 14 residues.

The chain employs TRBV2 and TRBJ1-1; D ambiguous. The CDR3 has 13 residues. Trimming took off 8 bases at V and 3 bases at J, with 13 bases between the two ends. CDR1 is SNHLY and CDR2 is FYNNEI in the germline V gene. As DNA, the CDR3 is TGTGCCAGCCAAAGGGAAAAGGACACTGAAGCTTTCTTT. Encoded protein: CASQREKDTEAFF.

The gene calls are TRBV29-1 and TRBJ1-2; TRBD1 might be the D (6 bases). The CDR3 length is 11 residues. Trimming removed 3 bases from V and 7 bases from J, with 9 bases in between. Germline CDR1 is SQVTM and CDR2 is ANQGSEA. The CDR3 sequence: CSVDGGLGYTF. The CDR3, as DNA: TGCAGCGTTGACGGGGGGCTTGGCTACACCTTC.

The gene calls are TRBV5-4 and TRBJ1-2; D may be TRBD1 (5 bases). Trimming took 6 bases from V and 3 from J, leaving 12 bases between them. Germline-derived CDR1 and CDR2 are SGHNT and YYREEE (reference sequence). The length of the CDR3 is 13 residues. CDR3 loop: CASTVAGYYGYTF. The CDR3 DNA reads as TGTGCCAGCACCGTCGCAGGGTACTATGGCTACACCTTC.

The V call is TRBV27, the J call TRBJ2-3; D remains ambiguous. The V end was cut by 4 bases, the J end by 0 bases, with 14 bases between. Germline V gives CDR1 MNHEY, CDR2 SMNVEV (reference sequence). This CDR3 comprises 16 residues. CDR3 nucleotides: TGTGCCAGCAGTTCCTTTTACGACCTAAGCACAGATACGCAGTATTTT. Translating gives CASSSFYDLSTDTQYF.

CDR3 loop: CSVRGAETQYF. Written as DNA, the CDR3 is TGCAGCGTCCGGGGGGCGGAGACCCAGTACTTC. The chain employs TRBV29-1 and TRBJ2-5, with D maybe TRBD2 (7 bases). Germline lookup yields CDR1 SQVTM and CDR2 ANQGSEA. This CDR3 is 11 amino acids long. V shed 6 bases and J shed 5 bases, with 10 bases lying between them.

CDR3 sequence: CSVRTGTETQYF. The CDR3 nucleotides read TGCAGCGTTCGGACAGGGACGGAGACCCAGTACTTC. The gene calls are TRBV29-1 and TRBJ2-5, with 8 bases that match TRBD1. The germline gives CDR1 SQVTM, CDR2 ANQGSEA. This CDR3 spans 12 amino acids. V dropped 5 bases and J dropped 5; count of bases not matched to a gene: 4.

In this sample, this clone turned up a few times. This sequence joins TRBV9 and TRBJ1-4; D gene unclear. CDR3 size: 15 residues. Germline lookup yields CDR1 SGDLS and CDR2 YYNGEE. V shed 4 bases and J shed 7 bases, with 17 bases lying between them. The CDR3 region has the DNA TGTGCCAGCAGCCCAGAGGGAGGAACTGTTGAAAAACTGTTTTTT. Amino acid sequence: CASSPEGGTVEKLFF.

The gene calls are TRBV29-1 and TRBJ1-1; 8 bases fit TRBD1. Per germline, CDR1 SQVTM and CDR2 ANQGSEA. This CDR3 has 13 residues. V lost 5 bases and J lost 3; bases outside the gene matches: 5. In nucleotides, the CDR3 is TGCAGCGTTATCAGGGGGCCGGACACTGAAGCTTTCTTT. Protein product: CSVIRGPDTEAFF.

This sequence joins TRBV6-5 and TRBJ2-3; D uncertain. V shed 8 bases and J shed 4 bases, with 13 bases lying between them. CDR1 is MNHEY, CDR2 SVGAGI, per germline. The CDR3 totals 13 residues. The CDR3: CASHLRFSDTQYF. The CDR3 nucleotides are TGTGCCAGCCATTTAAGGTTCTCAGATACGCAGTATTTT.

This clone was seen at least ten times. The V call is TRBV4-1, the J call TRBJ1-1, with no clear D. From germline, CDR1 is MGHRA and CDR2 YSYEKL. Trimming shortened V by 3 bases and J by 0 bases, and 5 bases separated the two germline ends. The length of the CDR3 is 13 residues. In nucleotides, the CDR3 is TGCGCCAGCAGCCACCCACTGAACACTGAAGCTTTCTTT. This translates into CASSHPLNTEAFF.

The genes are TRBV7-2 and TRBJ1-1; D possibly corresponds to TRBD1 (5 bases). This CDR3 comprises 15 residues. V lost 5 bases, J lost 1 base, and 14 bases lay in between. Looked up from germline, CDR1 is SGHTA and CDR2 is FQGNSA. The CDR3 reads CASSLSWTTNTEAFF. In nucleotides, the CDR3 is TGTGCCAGCAGCCTTTCCTGGACAACGAACACTGAAGCTTTCTTT.

In this sample, this clone turned up once. The V and J genes are TRBV15 and TRBJ2-1, with TRBD2 matching over 9 bases. V trimming: 5 bases; J trimming: 8 bases; junction bases outside the gene matches: 10. The germline gives CDR1 LNHNV, CDR2 YYDKDF (reference sequence). The CDR3 extends over 15 amino acids. The CDR3, as DNA: TGTGCCACCAGCGGTCGGCGGGGGGGCCTTGATGAGCAGTTCTTC. Residues: CATSGRRGGLDEQFF.

V usage is TRBV30 and J usage is TRBJ2-3, with D maybe TRBD2 (7 bases). The CDR3 consists of 15 residues. Looked up from germline, CDR1 is GTSNPN and CDR2 is SVGIG (reference sequence). Trimming shortened V by 4 bases and J by 1 base, and 15 bases separated the two germline ends. CDR3 residues: CAWTLKGGGTDTQYF. The CDR3 DNA follows: TGTGCCTGGACTTTGAAAGGGGGGGGCACAGATACGCAGTATTTT. Full variable domain (rest looked up from reference TRBV30 and TRBJ2-3): SQTIHQWPATLVQPVGSPLSLECTVEGTSNPNLYWYRQAAGRGLQLLFYSVGIGQISSEVPQNLSASRPQDRQFILSSKKLLLSDSGFYLCAWTLKGGGTDTQYFGPGTRLTVL.

This clone was detected many times. The CDR3 DNA reads as TGTGCCAGCAGCCCAGGGACAGCGATAGTTGCTGGCTACACCTTC. It translates to CASSPGTAIVAGYTF. The chain has TRBV5-6 and TRBJ1-2; the match to TRBD1 covers 7 bases. The CDR3 loop spans 15 amino acids. The germline V gene has CDR1 SGHDT and CDR2 YYEEEE. Trimming cost V 4 bases and J 7 bases; bases outside gene matches: 13.

The V gene is TRBV7-9, the J gene TRBJ2-1, with 7 positions matching TRBD1. Trimming cost V 5 bases and J 2 bases; bases outside gene matches: 3. Germline loops: CDR1 SEHNR, CDR2 FQNEAQ (reference sequence). The length of the CDR3 is 14 residues. The CDR3: CASSGQVTYNEQFF. DNA of the CDR3: TGTGCCAGCAGCGGACAGGTCACCTACAATGAGCAGTTCTTC.

The chain employs TRBV15 and TRBJ1-5; D is uncertain. The CDR3 sequence is 13 residues long. The germline V and J ends were trimmed by 3 bases and 4 bases, with 7 bases remaining between them. The germline gives CDR1 LNHNV, CDR2 YYDKDF (reference sequence). CDR3 DNA sequence: TGTGCCACCAGCAGCCAGTTTAATCAGCCCCAGCATTTT. This translates into CATSSQFNQPQHF. The full variable domain, completed using reference TRBV15 and TRBJ1-5, is DAMVIQNPRYQVTQFGKPVTLSCSQTLNHNVMYWYQQKSSQAPKLLFHYYDKDFNNEADTPDNFQSRRPNTSFCFLDIRSPGLGDTAMYLCATSSQFNQPQHFGDGTRLSIL.

The CDR3 coding sequence is TGTGCCTGGAGTTGGGGCCCTGCTAGCGGGGGTCTCCAGACCCAGTACTTC. Its translation is CAWSWGPASGGLQTQYF. This sequence joins TRBV30 and TRBJ2-5; TRBD2 matches 10 bases. The length of the CDR3 is 17 residues. V shed 2 bases, J shed 6 bases, and the junction held 15 bases outside the gene matches. The germline V gene has CDR1 GTSNPN and CDR2 SVGIG (reference sequence).

This clone appeared a single time. This chain links TRBV2 with TRBJ2-2; D possibly corresponds to TRBD2 (5 bases). CDR1 SNHLY and CDR2 FYNNEI come from the germline V gene. Trimming pared 9 bases from V and 2 bases from J, leaving 10 bases between. CDR3 length equals 13 residues. The CDR3 protein is CARSGINTGELFF. DNA for the CDR3: TGTGCCAGGTCGGGAATAAACACCGGGGAGCTGTTTTTT.

The chain recombines TRBV7-6 with TRBJ2-3, with no clear D. Trimming pared 5 bases from V and 2 bases from J, leaving 11 bases between. This CDR3 is built from 14 residues. Germline V lookup: CDR1 SGHVS, CDR2 FNYEAQ. This CDR3 is CASSPQGFTDTQYF. CDR3 nucleotides: TGTGCCAGCAGCCCCCAAGGGTTCACAGATACGCAGTATTTT.

This clone has just a few counts. The rearrangement links TRBV4-3 to TRBJ1-5; D is ambiguous. There are 15 residues in the CDR3. Germline V gene sequence: CDR1 LGHNA, CDR2 YSLEER. V was cut by 0 bases and J by 1 base, with 7 bases left in between. The DNA for the CDR3 is TGCGCCAGCAGCCAAGATTGGCAGAGCAATCAGCCCCAGCATTTT. Translated: CASSQDWQSNQPQHF.

The rearrangement links TRBV29-1 to TRBJ2-7; 9 bases are a match to TRBD1. CDR1 and CDR2 from the germline V gene are SQVTM and ANQGSEA. J lost 2 bases, V lost 6 bases, and 2 bases had no gene match. The CDR3 has 12 residues. As DNA, the CDR3 is TGCAGCGTGGACAGGGGTCCCTACGAGCAGTACTTC. Translating it yields CSVDRGPYEQYF.

This clone turned up a few times. The gene calls are TRBV29-1 and TRBJ2-1; D remains unclear. CDR1 is SQVTM and CDR2 is ANQGSEA in the germline V gene. Trimming removed 2 bases at V and 6 bases at J, with 8 bases between. The CDR3 has 12 residues. CDR3 sequence (DNA): TGCAGCGTTGAAAAGTATGCCAATGAGCAGTTCTTC. Its protein product is CSVEKYANEQFF.

The CDR3 bases are TGTGCCAGCAGTGACCCGCTTGCGGGGGTGAGGGCCGGGGAGCTGTTTTTT. This gives the protein CASSDPLAGVRAGELFF. The genes are TRBV25-1 and TRBJ2-2, with 7 bases lining up with TRBD2. V gave up 3 bases and J gave up 6 bases; unmatched junction bases: 13. In germline, CDR1 is MGHDK, CDR2 SYGVNS. The CDR3 sequence is 17 residues long.

V gene TRBV6-5 combines with J gene TRBJ1-1; 12 bases fit TRBD1. This CDR3 is built from 15 residues. V lost 2 bases, J lost 2 bases, and 0 bases stayed unmatched. CDR1 is MNHEY, CDR2 SVGAGI, per germline. The CDR3 nucleotides read TGTGCCAGCAGTTACGGGACAGGGGGCAACACTGAAGCTTTCTTT. Its translation is CASSYGTGGNTEAFF.

The rearrangement joins TRBV27 to TRBJ1-2, with D maybe TRBD1 (5 bases). The CDR3 runs 14 residues. Trimming took 3 bases from V and 5 from J, leaving 13 bases between them. CDR1 and CDR2 (germline): MNHEY, SMNVEV (reference sequence). This CDR3 reads CASSFSGGDYGYTF. DNA of the CDR3: TGTGCCAGCAGTTTCTCGGGGGGGGATTATGGCTACACCTTC.